This T cell receptor beta chain was identified in a study of OX40 agonist ivuxolimab in advanced cancers. TCRdb keeps only in-frame clones here, not all; method: immunoSEQ multiplex PCR. The table shows approximately 110,000 clones, with 85% to 95% occurring only once. Trimming left V 5 bases short and J 3 bases short, with 16 bases between. The CDR3 contains 15 residues. Germline loops: CDR1 ENHRY, CDR2 SYGVKD. This clone was found once. This sequence originates from an adult with an advanced solid tumor such as melanoma, head and neck, liver or kidney cancer. V usage is TRBV10-3 and J usage is TRBJ1-1; no clear D. Sequences were derived from CD4+ or CD8+ T cells sorted from blood, sampled in a trial of the OX40 agonist ivuxolimab. CDR3 bases: TGTGCCATCAGTAACCTGCCGTCCCATGACACTGAAGCTTTCTTT. Translation: CAISNLPSHDTEAFF.